One sample yielded the 25 T cell receptor beta chains listed below, sequenced in a study of shared clonotypes between healthy human individuals. TCRdb keeps only in-frame clones here, not all; method: immunoSEQ multiplex PCR. The sample gives some 2,400,000 clones, around 95% of which show up once; 0.1% to 0.15% is in the top ten. Sequencing used naive CD4+ T cells sorted from blood. Subset meaning: CD45RA+ positively selected. The source is a man aged 18-30 years in good health.

The genes are TRBV5-1 and TRBJ2-3; TRBD2 agrees at 9 bases. The CDR3 has 16 residues. Germline assignment: CDR1 SGHRS and CDR2 YFSETQ. V lost 0 bases, J lost 2 bases, and 4 bases stayed unmatched. DNA for the CDR3: TGCGCCAGCAGCTTGGTTGGGACTAGCCCCACAGATACGCAGTATTTT. It encodes CASSLVGTSPTDTQYF.

As for this clone: The sample carries other DNA sequences with the same CDR3. The genes are TRBV10-1 and TRBJ2-7; D unclear. The CDR3 sequence is 12 residues long. Between the trimmed V and J ends, which lost 4 bases and 0 bases, there was a span of 4 bases. Germline V gene data show CDR1 as WNHNN and CDR2 as SYGVQD (reference sequence). The CDR3 nucleotides read TGCGCCAGCAGTGTTGGCTCCTACGAGCAGTACTTC. Its translation: CASSVGSYEQYF.

This chain links TRBV4-1 with TRBJ1-3, with a weak D call TRBD1 (6 bases). CDR1 is MGHRA, CDR2 YSYEKL, per germline. CDR3 length equals 17 residues. Deletions cut 1 base from V and 0 bases from J, with 13 bases between. The CDR3 DNA follows: TGCGCCAGCAGCCAAGTTGACAGGCCACACTCTGGAAACACCATATATTTT. Translating it yields CASSQVDRPHSGNTIYF.

This chain links TRBV6-1 with TRBJ2-5; D is unresolved. The J call may be faulty, since TRBJ2-7 better matches the DNA end. The CDR3 is 13 amino acids. Germline assignment: CDR1 MNHNS and CDR2 SASEGT. In nucleotides, the CDR3 is TGTGCCAGCAGTGAGGCGGACCCCTACGAGCAGTACTTC. Its protein is CASSEADPYEQYF.

The rearrangement links TRBV19 to TRBJ1-5; D is possibly TRBD1 (5 bases). V was cut by 5 bases and J by 1 base, with 12 bases left in between. Germline CDR1 reads LNHDA; CDR2 reads SQIVND (reference sequence). The CDR3 is 15 residues long. The CDR3 reads CASSRGTISNQPQHF. The CDR3 DNA is TGTGCCAGTAGTCGAGGGACTATAAGCAATCAGCCCCAGCATTTT.

Comment on this clone: This same CDR3 is encoded by further DNA sequences in the sample. V gene TRBV4-1 combines with J gene TRBJ2-7, with 9 bases lining up with TRBD1. This CDR3 comprises 14 residues. The J segment lost 3 bases and the V segment lost 4 bases, leaving 4 bases of the junction unmatched. Germline CDR1 MGHRA, CDR2 YSYEKL. CDR3 DNA sequence: TGCGCCAGCAGCCGACCGGGACAGGGCTACGAGCAGTACTTC. Amino acid sequence: CASSRPGQGYEQYF.

This clone was seen a single time. The chain recombines TRBV7-8 with TRBJ2-1; TRBD2 matches at 11 bases. The CDR3 is made up of 14 amino acids. Trimming took 8 bases from V and 4 from J; bases not matched to a gene: 4. Germline values: CDR1 SGHVS, CDR2 FQNEAQ. CDR3 DNA sequence: TGTGCCAGCCTAGGGACTAGCGGATACAATGAGCAGTTCTTC. Its translation is CASLGTSGYNEQFF. Filled out from reference TRBV7-8 and TRBJ2-1, the complete variable domain reads GAGVSQSPRYKVAKRGQDVALRCDPISGHVSLFWYQQALGQGPEFLTYFQNEAQLDKSGLPSDRFFAERPEGSVSTLKIQRTQQEDSAVYLCASLGTSGYNEQFFGPGTRLTVL.

CDR3 bases: TGTGCCAGCAGTTTCAGGGGTAGAGAAGCTTTCTTT. It yields the protein CASSFRGREAFF. The V call is TRBV6-5, the J call TRBJ1-1; tentative D call: TRBD1 (6 bases). This CDR3 contains 12 residues. The V end was cut by 4 bases, the J end by 8 bases, with 11 bases between. Per germline, CDR1 MNHEY and CDR2 SVGAGI.

The V gene is TRBV5-4, the J gene TRBJ2-7; 8 bases map to TRBD2. J was trimmed by 6 bases and V by 4 bases; bases with no gene match: 15. The CDR3 is 16 amino acids. CDR1 is SGHNT and CDR2 is YYREEE in the germline V gene (reference sequence). CDR3 sequence reads: CASSPAGRGDLGEQYF. In DNA, the CDR3 is TGTGCCAGCAGCCCCGCGGGGCGGGGGGACTTAGGCGAGCAGTACTTC.

CDR3 residues: CASRVDSGRQPQHF. CDR3 DNA: TGTGCCAGCAGGGTCGACAGTGGGCGTCAGCCCCAGCATTTT. The chain carries TRBV6-1 and TRBJ1-5, with TRBD1 as a possible D gene (5 bases). The CDR3 runs 14 residues. V was pared by 6 bases and J by 6 bases, with 15 bases between. CDR1 is MNHNS, CDR2 SASEGT, per germline.

The chain combines TRBV5-6 with TRBJ2-5; TRBD1 might be the D (5 bases). The germline V gene encodes CDR1 SGHDT and CDR2 YYEEEE. This CDR3 is 14 amino acids long. Trimming cost V 0 bases and J 7 bases, with 13 bases left between them. As DNA, the CDR3 is TGTGCCAGCAGCTTGGTGTCCGGGCAGGGGACCCAGTACTTC. Protein sequence: CASSLVSGQGTQYF.

The V call is TRBV19, the J call TRBJ2-7; 9 bases are shared with TRBD1. The trim removed 5 bases at V and 0 bases at J, leaving 8 bases unmatched. CDR1 is LNHDA, CDR2 SQIVND, per germline (reference sequence). The CDR3 contains 16 residues. CDR3 DNA sequence: TGTGCCAGTAGTGTATCCGGGACAGGGCCCTCCTACGAGCAGTACTTC. Its protein is CASSVSGTGPSYEQYF.

J is TRBJ2-7 and V is TRBV28, with 10 bases that match TRBD1. The CDR3 has 14 amino acids. CDR1 is MDHEN and CDR2 is SYDVKM in the germline V gene. V dropped 7 bases and J dropped 6; count of bases not matched to a gene: 9. The CDR3 reads CASTTGQGVGEQYF. Written as DNA, the CDR3 is TGTGCCAGCACAACTGGACAGGGGGTTGGCGAGCAGTACTTC.

This sequence joins TRBV25-1 and TRBJ2-3; 7 bases are a match to TRBD2. Germline CDR1 reads MGHDK; CDR2 reads SYGVNS. The CDR3 has 16 amino acids. The V and J ends lost 1 base and 5 bases, in that order; junction bases with no gene match: 9. CDR3 nucleotide sequence: TGTGCCAGCAGTGAATGGAGGCAGGGCGGGGGAGATACGCAGTATTTT. It codes for CASSEWRQGGGDTQYF.

The V and J genes are TRBV5-1 and TRBJ2-4; D might be TRBD1 (6 bases). V lost 0 bases and J 5 bases, leaving 6 bases between the germline ends. Looked up from germline, CDR1 is SGHRS and CDR2 is YFSETQ. This CDR3 comprises 13 residues. CDR3 sequence reads: CASSLGTENIQYF. The CDR3 bases are TGCGCCAGCAGCTTGGGGACAGAAAACATTCAGTACTTC.

Here the CDR3 reads CASSARGSGGFAEQYF. The CDR3 DNA reads TGTGCCAGCAGCGCCAGGGGGTCAGGGGGCTTCGCCGAGCAGTACTTC. The chain joins TRBV9 to TRBJ2-7; TRBD1 aligns across 8 bases. The CDR3 is 16 residues long. The germline CDR1 and CDR2 sequences are SGDLS and YYNGEE. After removal of 3 bases from V and 6 bases from J, the junction contained 14 bases not matched to a gene.

The V and J genes are TRBV7-8 and TRBJ2-5; the D call may be TRBD1 or TRBD2 (5 bases each). Per germline, CDR1 SGHVS and CDR2 FQNEAQ. V was cut by 3 bases and J by 7 bases, with 12 bases left in between. This CDR3 comprises 13 residues. The CDR3 DNA reads as TGTGCCAGCAGCTTTAGTGGGGCGGGGACCCAGTACTTC. This sequence encodes CASSFSGAGTQYF.

This chain connects TRBV6-1 to TRBJ1-5, with D unclear. The length of the CDR3 is 14 residues. CDR1 is MNHNS, CDR2 SASEGT, per germline. V was shortened by 7 bases and J by 1 base, with 11 bases between the two germline ends. This CDR3 reads CASIEGLSNQPQHF. The CDR3 bases are TGTGCCAGCATCGAGGGTTTGAGCAATCAGCCCCAGCATTTT.

The CDR3 DNA follows: TGCAGCGCTGAGGGGAGGGCGTTCGAGCAGTACTTC. This codes for CSAEGRAFEQYF. The chain is built from TRBV29-1 and TRBJ2-5, with 7 bases identical to TRBD2. The tail of the sequence fits TRBJ2-7 better, so the J call may be wrong. Germline CDR1 SQVTM, CDR2 ANQGSEA. The CDR3 totals 12 residues.

This clone was seen once. The V gene is TRBV11-2, the J gene TRBJ2-3; 7 bases align to TRBD2. CDR1 and CDR2 from the germline V gene are SGHAT and FQNNGV. The V gene end was trimmed by 1 base and the J gene end by 7 bases; junction bases not matched to a gene: 14. The length of the CDR3 is 17 residues. CDR3 in amino acids: CASSLGRWGSGTNTQYF. The CDR3 bases are TGTGCCAGCAGCTTAGGACGGTGGGGGAGCGGGACTAATACGCAGTATTTT.

This clone was recorded once. The chain carries TRBV30 and TRBJ1-2; 7 bases fit TRBD1. The J segment lost 1 base and the V segment lost 2 bases, leaving 1 base of the junction unmatched. Germline values: CDR1 GTSNPN, CDR2 SVGIG (reference sequence). The CDR3 spans 13 residues. The CDR3 DNA follows: TGTGCCTGGAGTCGACAGGGTAACTATGGCTACACCTTC. Encoded protein: CAWSRQGNYGYTF.

V gene TRBV6-5 combines with J gene TRBJ1-2; 8 bases are a match to TRBD1. The CDR3 length is 15 residues. The V and J ends lost 2 bases and 4 bases, in that order; junction bases with no gene match: 6. The germline CDR1 and CDR2 sequences are MNHEY and SVGAGI. The CDR3 reads CASSYGQGGIYGYTF. In nucleotides, the CDR3 is TGTGCCAGCAGTTACGGACAGGGCGGGATCTATGGCTACACCTTC.

To note about this clone: The junction does not match germline at one end; this may be a read error. The chain joins TRBV7-7 to TRBJ2-7, with D perhaps TRBD1 (6 bases). Germline CDR1 and CDR2: SSHAT and FNYEAQ (reference sequence). The CDR3 runs 13 residues. CDR3 DNA sequence: TGTGCTAGCAGCCGCGACAGGCTCTACGAGCAGTACTTC. As protein: CASSRDRLYEQYF.

The genes are TRBV5-1 and TRBJ2-2, with 7 bases matching TRBD1. The CDR3 totals 13 residues. The V gene end was trimmed by 6 bases and the J gene end by 3 bases; junction bases not matched to a gene: 2. Looked up from germline, CDR1 is SGHRS and CDR2 is YFSETQ. The CDR3 DNA reads TGCGCCAGCACTCAGGGGGACACCGGGGAGCTGTTTTTT. It translates to CASTQGDTGELFF. Variable domain in full (rest from reference TRBV5-1 and TRBJ2-2): KAGVTQTPRYLIKTRGQQVTLSCSPISGHRSVSWYQQTPGQGLQFLFEYFSETQRNKGNFPGRFSGRQFSNSRSEMNVSTLELGDSALYLCASTQGDTGELFFGEGSRLTVL.

As for this clone: Other DNA sequences in the same sample also yield this CDR3. V usage is TRBV27 and J usage is TRBJ1-6; 7 bases are shared with TRBD1. After removal of 2 bases from V and 7 bases from J, the junction contained 2 bases not matched to a gene. The CDR3 extends over 14 amino acids. The germline CDR1 and CDR2 sequences are MNHEY and SMNVEV (reference sequence). For the CDR3, the DNA is TGTGCCAGCAGTTTAGACAGGGAGAATTCACCCCTCCACTTT. As protein: CASSLDRENSPLHF.